Reported below is one T cell receptor beta chain. The data originate from a study of blood T cell repertoires in COVID-19. About the study: The United States, Italy and Spain were the sources of the acute and convalescent COVID-19 samples. Sources were T cells, B-cell-depleted T cells, or PBMCs; the material itself was cDNA or gDNA.

Germline V gene data show CDR1 as SGHKS and CDR2 as YYEKEE (reference sequence). CDR3 length: 15 amino acids. Trimming at V came to 2 bases and at J to 1 base, leaving 3 bases not matched to a gene. Followed over time, Seattle patients had been enrolled while infection was active. Some clones are missing from TCRdb's copy, which holds only in-frame ones; the method was immunoSEQ multiplex PCR. The table lists 360,000 or so clones, roughly 87% of them singletons. The rearrangement links TRBV5-5 to TRBJ1-2; 9 nucleotides align to TRBD1. The TCR originated in a woman aged 55-70 years with COVID-19, enrolled during active disease. The specimen was peripheral blood. CDR3 in DNA: TGTGCCAGCAGCTTCGGACAGGGGAATAACTATGGCTACACCTTC. Translated, it gives CASSFGQGNNYGYTF.